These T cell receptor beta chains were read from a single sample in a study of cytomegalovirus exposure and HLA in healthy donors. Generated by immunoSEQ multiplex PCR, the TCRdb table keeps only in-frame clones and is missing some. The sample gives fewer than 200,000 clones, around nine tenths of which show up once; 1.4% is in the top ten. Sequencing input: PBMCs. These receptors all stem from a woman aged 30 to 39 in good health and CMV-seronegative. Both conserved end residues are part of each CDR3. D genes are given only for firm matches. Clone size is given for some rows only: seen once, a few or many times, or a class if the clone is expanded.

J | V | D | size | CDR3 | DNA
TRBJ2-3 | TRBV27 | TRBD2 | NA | CASSLIAGGGTDTQYF | TGTGCCAGCAGTTTAATAGCGGGGGGTGGCACAGATACGCAGTATTTT
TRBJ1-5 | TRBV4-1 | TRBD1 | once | CASSQVRTGDQPQHF | TGCGCCAGCAGCCAAGTCAGGACAGGCGATCAGCCCCAGCATTTT
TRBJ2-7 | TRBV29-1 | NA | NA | CSVVVGAYEQYF | TGCAGCGTTGTTGTCGGAGCCTACGAGCAGTACTTC
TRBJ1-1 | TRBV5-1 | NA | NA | CASARDMNTEAFF | TGCGCCAGCGCCCGGGATATGAACACTGAAGCTTTCTTT
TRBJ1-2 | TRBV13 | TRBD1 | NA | CASSEQGARHGYTF | TGTGCCAGCAGCGAACAGGGGGCGCGCCATGGCTACACCTTC
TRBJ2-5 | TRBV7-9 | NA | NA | CASSLGGRGQETQYF | TGTGCCAGCAGCTTAGGGGGCAGGGGCCAAGAGACCCAGTACTTC
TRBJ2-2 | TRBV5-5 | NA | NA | CASSPIPYTGELFF | TGTGCCAGCAGCCCTATACCGTACACCGGGGAGCTGTTTTTT
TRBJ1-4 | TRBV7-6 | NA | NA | CASSLGSGKLFF | TGTGCCAGCAGCTTAGGGTCGGGGAAACTGTTTTTT
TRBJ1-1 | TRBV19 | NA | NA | CASSDMNTEAFF | TGTGCCAGTAGTGACATGAACACTGAAGCTTTCTTT
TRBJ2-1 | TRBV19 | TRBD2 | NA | CASRSSGGDEQFF | TGTGCCAGTAGGTCTAGCGGGGGGGATGAGCAGTTCTTC
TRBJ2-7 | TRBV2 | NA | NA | CASARLRSSYEQYF | TGTGCCAGCGCGAGGTTACGAAGCTCCTACGAGCAGTACTTC
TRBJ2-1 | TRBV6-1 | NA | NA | CASSASGYRGGDEQFF | TGTGCCAGCAGTGCATCTGGGTATAGGGGCGGCGATGAGCAGTTCTTC
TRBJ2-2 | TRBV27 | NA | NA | CASSFITGELFF | TGTGCCAGCAGTTTCATCACCGGGGAGCTGTTTTTT
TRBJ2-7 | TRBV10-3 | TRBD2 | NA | CAISDASGGTKGYEQYF | TGTGCCATCAGTGACGCTAGCGGGGGGACTAAAGGGTACGAGCAGTACTTC
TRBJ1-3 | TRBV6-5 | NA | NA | CASSLMGGPGNTIYF | TGTGCCAGCAGTTTAATGGGAGGCCCTGGAAACACCATATATTTT
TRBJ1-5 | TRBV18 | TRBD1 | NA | CASSPGTGGNQPQHF | TGTGCCAGCTCACCAGGGACAGGGGGTAATCAGCCCCAGCATTTT
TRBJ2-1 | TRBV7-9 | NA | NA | CASSPRQYNEQFF | TGTGCCAGCAGCCCTCGACAGTACAATGAGCAGTTCTTC
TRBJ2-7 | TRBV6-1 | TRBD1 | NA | CASGPDRVSYEQYF | TGTGCCAGTGGCCCCGACAGGGTTAGCTACGAGCAGTACTTC
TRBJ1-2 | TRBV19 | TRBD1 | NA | CATGQVGGYTF | TGTGCCACCGGACAGGTTGGTGGCTACACCTTC
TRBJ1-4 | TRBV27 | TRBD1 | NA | CASSLYSPGTGVEKLFF | TGTGCCAGCAGTTTATATAGCCCCGGGACAGGGGTTGAAAAACTGTTTTTT
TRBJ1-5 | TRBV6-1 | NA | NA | CASSVWGGNTQVQPQHF | TGTGCCAGCAGTGTATGGGGGGGTAACACCCAAGTCCAGCCCCAGCATTTT